Below are 28 T cell receptor beta chains sequenced from a single sample in a study of CD8 T cells in Susac syndrome. Reverse transcription used roughly 0.45 to 1 ug RNA and random hexamers. MiXCR, run by TCRdb on the immunoSEQ multiplex PCR reads, gives a single entry per CDR3 protein. The sample yields 200,000 to 300,000 distinct CDR3 sequences, almost 97% seen once. The sequencing input was CD4+ T cells from PBMCs. These receptors came from a human donor with Susac syndrome.

V and J are TRBV15 and TRBJ1-4; no clear D gene. The length of the CDR3 is 15 residues. CDR1 is LNHNV, CDR2 YYDKDF, per germline (reference sequence). Trimming took 1 base from V and 4 from J, leaving 10 bases between them. The CDR3 here is CATSRAPEINEKLFF. In nucleotides, the CDR3 is TGTGCCACCAGCAGAGCGCCGGAGATTAATGAAAAACTGTTTTTT.

The chain links TRBV2 to TRBJ1-2; D is uncertain. This CDR3 contains 14 residues. Trimming removed 0 bases at V and 6 bases at J, with 11 bases between. Germline V CDR1 and CDR2: SNHLY, FYNNEI. CDR3 sequence: CASSEALSEDGYTF. CDR3 bases: TGTGCCAGCAGTGAAGCGCTATCCGAAGATGGCTACACCTTC.

This chain joins TRBV15 and TRBJ1-1; no clear D. The CDR3 has 13 amino acids. Trimming took off 3 bases at V and 4 bases at J, with 9 bases between the two ends. Germline V gene data show CDR1 as LNHNV and CDR2 as YYDKDF (reference sequence). CDR3 region: CATSRRVGTEAFF. In DNA, the CDR3 is TGTGCCACCAGCAGGAGGGTCGGCACTGAAGCTTTCTTT.

The genes are TRBV12-5 and TRBJ2-5; D gene uncertain. This CDR3 has 12 residues. Trimming removed 7 bases at V and 5 bases at J, with 11 bases between. Germline V gene data show CDR1 as LGHNT and CDR2 as FRNRAP. The CDR3 protein is CASAPGWETQYF. For the CDR3, the DNA is TGTGCTAGTGCCCCAGGATGGGAGACCCAGTACTTC.

The gene calls are TRBV20-1 and TRBJ2-7; the D gene is possibly TRBD1 (6 bases). V was shortened by 0 bases and J by 2 bases, with 14 bases between the two germline ends. The germline V gene encodes CDR1 DFQATT and CDR2 SNEGSKA (reference sequence). The CDR3 runs to 15 residues. The CDR3 coding sequence is TGCAGTGCTAGAGACCGGACAGCCGCAACCTACGAGCAGTACTTC. Protein sequence: CSARDRTAATYEQYF.

This chain links TRBV4-1 with TRBJ2-7; 11 bases line up with TRBD2. Trimming removed 4 bases from V and 3 bases from J; junction bases left unmatched: 5. The length of the CDR3 is 15 residues. Germline CDR1 reads MGHRA; CDR2 reads YSYEKL. The CDR3 loop reads CASSPPSGRNYEQYF. For the CDR3, the DNA is TGCGCCAGCAGCCCGCCTAGCGGGAGGAACTACGAGCAGTACTTC.

This chain links TRBV20-1 with TRBJ1-5; D unclear. The CDR3 is 14 amino acids. V lost 6 bases and J 4 bases, leaving 16 bases between the germline ends. Per the germline V gene, CDR1 is DFQATT and CDR2 is SNEGSKA (reference sequence). The CDR3 region is CSALEGQINQPQHF. CDR3 coding DNA: TGCAGTGCCCTTGAAGGGCAGATAAATCAGCCCCAGCATTTT.

The J gene is TRBJ2-3, the V gene TRBV20-1; D call uncertain. Germline CDR1 is DFQATT and CDR2 is SNEGSKA (reference sequence). The V end lost 5 bases, the J end lost 2 bases, and 8 bases lay between the germline ends. The CDR3 extends over 12 amino acids. CDR3 DNA: TGCAGTGCTGTTCTCTCCACAGATACGCAGTATTTT. Its protein is CSAVLSTDTQYF.

The rearrangement uses TRBV18 and TRBJ2-5, with a possible D match to TRBD2 (5 bases). Germline values: CDR1 KGHSH, CDR2 LQKENI. This CDR3 region has 14 residues. V shed 1 base and J shed 3 bases, with 9 bases lying between them. In DNA, the CDR3 is TGTGCCAGCTCACCACGGCGGGCTGAAGAGACCCAGTACTTC. It encodes CASSPRRAEETQYF.

J is TRBJ2-5 and V is TRBV20-1; D uncertain. With 1 base removed from V and 5 bases from J, the gap between germline ends came to 17 bases. In germline, CDR1 is DFQATT, CDR2 SNEGSKA (reference sequence). This CDR3 is built from 15 residues. CDR3 sequence (DNA): TGCAGTGCTAGAGGGGAAGGGATAATAAGTGAGACCCAGTACTTC. Encoded protein: CSARGEGIISETQYF.

As regards this clonotype: At one boundary the junction diverges from the germline segment, which might be a read error. The chain carries TRBV5-4 and TRBJ2-3; no firm D call. Germline V CDR1 and CDR2: SGHNT, YYREEE (reference sequence). This CDR3 spans 12 amino acids. The CDR3 DNA reads as TGTGCCAGCAGCTTGCCCCAAACCACCGCCCTCTTT. Its translation is CASSLPQTTALF.

The V gene is TRBV27, the J gene TRBJ2-3; D not resolved. The CDR3 covers 14 residues. Germline V gene lookup returns CDR1 MNHEY and CDR2 SMNVEV (reference sequence). V lost 5 bases to trimming and J lost 1 base, with 10 bases between them. CDR3 protein: CASSRYAGTDTQYF. The CDR3 region has the DNA TGTGCCAGCAGTCGATACGCGGGCACAGATACGCAGTATTTT.

This clonotype was seen a single time. A read error may produce the germline difference seen at one junction end. The V call is TRBV28, the J call TRBJ2-1; 12 nucleotides agree with TRBD2. CDR3 length equals 14 residues. Germline CDR1 and CDR2: MDHEN and SYDVKM. In DNA form, the CDR3 reads TGCTCCACAACCGGGACTAGCGGGCGAGATGAGCAGTTCTTC. This sequence encodes CSTTGTSGRDEQFF.

The chain recombines TRBV28 with TRBJ2-7; 9 bases agree with TRBD1. Germline V CDR1 and CDR2: MDHEN, SYDVKM. V dropped 5 bases and J dropped 0; count of bases not matched to a gene: 2. CDR3 length: 14 residues. CDR3 in amino acids: CASSRTGASYEQYF. The CDR3 coding sequence is TGTGCCAGCAGTAGGACAGGGGCCTCCTACGAGCAGTACTTC.

The chain joins TRBV6-5 to TRBJ1-2; D might be TRBD1 (6 bases). Trimming took off 5 bases at V and 4 bases at J, with 11 bases between the two ends. The CDR3 is 13 amino acids. Germline V gene lookup returns CDR1 MNHEY and CDR2 SVGAGI. CDR3 sequence reads: CASSRDTAYGYTF. Written as DNA, the CDR3 is TGTGCCAGCAGTAGGGACACGGCCTATGGCTACACCTTC.

J is TRBJ1-2 and V is TRBV9, with TRBD1 matching over 7 bases. The CDR3 has 15 residues. Per the germline V gene, CDR1 is SGDLS and CDR2 is YYNGEE. With V trimmed by 4 bases and J by 5 bases, 11 bases remained unmatched. The CDR3 nucleotides are TGTGCCAGCAGCCTGACATCGGGACAGCCTTATGGCTACACCTTC. It specifies CASSLTSGQPYGYTF.

The chain has TRBV11-2 and TRBJ2-1; either TRBD1 or TRBD2 may fit D (5 bases each). With 5 bases removed from V and 12 bases from J, the gap between germline ends came to 14 bases. Germline V gives CDR1 SGHAT, CDR2 FQNNGV. The CDR3 totals 12 residues. The CDR3 loop reads CASSRDPRWQFF. In nucleotides, the CDR3 is TGTGCCAGCAGCCGGGACCCACGGTGGCAGTTCTTC.

The chain employs TRBV2 and TRBJ1-2; 8 bases map to TRBD1. CDR1 is SNHLY and CDR2 is FYNNEI in the germline V gene. V shed 7 bases and J 4 bases; nucleotides not matched to a gene: 8. This CDR3 region has 14 residues. The CDR3 DNA reads TGTGCCAGCACCGTAGGACAGGGACTCTATGGCTACACCTTC. Protein: CASTVGQGLYGYTF.

The rearrangement joins TRBV4-2 to TRBJ1-4, with 9 nucleotides matching TRBD1. Germline loops: CDR1 LGHNA, CDR2 YNFKEQ. The CDR3 sequence is 15 residues long. After removal of 5 bases from V and 5 bases from J, the junction contained 6 bases not matched to a gene. The CDR3 sequence is CASSSPGTGNEKLFF. The CDR3 bases are TGTGCCAGCAGCTCCCCCGGGACAGGGAATGAAAAACTGTTTTTT.

V and J are TRBV18 and TRBJ2-5; D is possibly TRBD1 (7 bases). The V gene's germline CDR1 is KGHSH and CDR2 LQKENI. This CDR3 has 16 amino acids. Trimming took off 3 bases at V and 2 bases at J, with 16 bases between the two ends. The CDR3 loop reads CASSPAGQMNQETQYF. The CDR3 bases are TGTGCCAGCTCACCCGCGGGACAGATGAATCAAGAGACCCAGTACTTC.

The gene calls are TRBV5-1 and TRBJ2-5; a possible D gene is TRBD2 (6 bases). Germline lookup yields CDR1 SGHRS and CDR2 YFSETQ. The CDR3 runs 16 residues. Trimming pared 4 bases from V and 2 bases from J, leaving 18 bases between. CDR3 residues: CASSRRTGEPQETQYF. CDR3 DNA: TGCGCCAGCAGCCGTCGGACGGGAGAACCTCAAGAGACCCAGTACTTC.

V gene TRBV18 combines with J gene TRBJ1-2; D perhaps matches TRBD1 (5 bases). Germline CDR1 KGHSH, CDR2 LQKENI. This CDR3 spans 14 amino acids. V dropped 2 bases and J dropped 3 bases, with 10 bases sitting between them. As DNA, the CDR3 is TGTGCCAGCTCACCAGCTGGGGACCACTATGGCTACACCTTC. Translating gives CASSPAGDHYGYTF.

The chain has TRBV5-6 and TRBJ2-1; D is uncertain. The V and J ends lost 5 bases and 5 bases respectively, with 11 bases between them. Germline CDR1 is SGHDT and CDR2 is YYEEEE. The CDR3 runs to 13 residues. In DNA form, the CDR3 reads TGTGCCAGCAGATCCGGTCCCAACAATGAGCAGTTCTTC. Its protein is CASRSGPNNEQFF.

The rearrangement joins TRBV27 to TRBJ2-7; either TRBD1 or TRBD2 may fit D (5 bases each). There are 14 residues in the CDR3. The V end was cut by 10 bases, the J end by 2 bases, with 18 bases between. Germline loops: CDR1 MNHEY, CDR2 SMNVEV (reference sequence). The CDR3 region is CATKAGTHTYEQYF. In DNA form, the CDR3 reads TGTGCCACCAAAGCCGGGACGCACACCTACGAGCAGTACTTC.

The gene calls are TRBV15 and TRBJ1-2, with D unclear. Germline assignment: CDR1 LNHNV and CDR2 YYDKDF (reference sequence). V was cut by 3 bases and J by 4 bases, with 18 bases left in between. This CDR3 has 16 amino acids. In nucleotides, the CDR3 is TGTGCCACCAGCAGGTCCGGGAGCCCTCAAAGCTATGGCTACACCTTC. Its translation is CATSRSGSPQSYGYTF.

This clonotype was observed a handful of times. This rearrangement joins TRBV12-3 or TRBV12-4 to TRBJ2-6; TRBD1 matches 7 bases. Trimming cost V 4 bases and J 1 base; bases outside gene matches: 1. This CDR3 has 15 residues. The CDR3 DNA reads TGTGCCAGCAGTTCGACAGGGTCTGGGGCCAACGTCCTGACTTTC. Protein sequence: CASSSTGSGANVLTF.

The chain is built from TRBV11-2 and TRBJ2-1; possible D gene TRBD1, 6 bases. The ends were cut back, 4 bases at V and 16 bases at J, with 20 bases in the middle. CDR1 SGHAT and CDR2 FQNNGV come from the germline V gene. The CDR3 loop spans 13 amino acids. DNA for the CDR3: TGTGCCAGCAGCTCTACGAGGGGCCAGGGGTTATTCTTC. Its translation: CASSSTRGQGLFF.

The V call is TRBV6-4, the J call TRBJ2-1; TRBD1 aligns across 7 bases. The CDR3 runs to 12 residues. In germline, CDR1 is MRHNA, CDR2 SNTAGT. V shed 3 bases and J 11 bases; nucleotides not matched to a gene: 4. The chain's CDR3 is CASSDAQGKQFF. The CDR3, as DNA: TGTGCCAGCAGTGATGCACAGGGGAAGCAGTTCTTC.